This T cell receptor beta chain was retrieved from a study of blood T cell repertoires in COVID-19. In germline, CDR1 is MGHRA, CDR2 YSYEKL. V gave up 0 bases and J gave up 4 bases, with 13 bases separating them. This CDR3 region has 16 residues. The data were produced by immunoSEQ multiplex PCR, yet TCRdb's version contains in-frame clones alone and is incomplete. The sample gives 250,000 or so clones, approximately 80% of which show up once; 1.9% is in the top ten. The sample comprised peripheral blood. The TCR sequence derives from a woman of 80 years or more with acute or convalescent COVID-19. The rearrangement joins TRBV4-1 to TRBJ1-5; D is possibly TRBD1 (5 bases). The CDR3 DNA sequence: TGCGCCAGCAGCCAAGATGGGGGGATAGGAAATCAGCCCCAGCATTTT. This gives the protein CASSQDGGIGNQPQHF.